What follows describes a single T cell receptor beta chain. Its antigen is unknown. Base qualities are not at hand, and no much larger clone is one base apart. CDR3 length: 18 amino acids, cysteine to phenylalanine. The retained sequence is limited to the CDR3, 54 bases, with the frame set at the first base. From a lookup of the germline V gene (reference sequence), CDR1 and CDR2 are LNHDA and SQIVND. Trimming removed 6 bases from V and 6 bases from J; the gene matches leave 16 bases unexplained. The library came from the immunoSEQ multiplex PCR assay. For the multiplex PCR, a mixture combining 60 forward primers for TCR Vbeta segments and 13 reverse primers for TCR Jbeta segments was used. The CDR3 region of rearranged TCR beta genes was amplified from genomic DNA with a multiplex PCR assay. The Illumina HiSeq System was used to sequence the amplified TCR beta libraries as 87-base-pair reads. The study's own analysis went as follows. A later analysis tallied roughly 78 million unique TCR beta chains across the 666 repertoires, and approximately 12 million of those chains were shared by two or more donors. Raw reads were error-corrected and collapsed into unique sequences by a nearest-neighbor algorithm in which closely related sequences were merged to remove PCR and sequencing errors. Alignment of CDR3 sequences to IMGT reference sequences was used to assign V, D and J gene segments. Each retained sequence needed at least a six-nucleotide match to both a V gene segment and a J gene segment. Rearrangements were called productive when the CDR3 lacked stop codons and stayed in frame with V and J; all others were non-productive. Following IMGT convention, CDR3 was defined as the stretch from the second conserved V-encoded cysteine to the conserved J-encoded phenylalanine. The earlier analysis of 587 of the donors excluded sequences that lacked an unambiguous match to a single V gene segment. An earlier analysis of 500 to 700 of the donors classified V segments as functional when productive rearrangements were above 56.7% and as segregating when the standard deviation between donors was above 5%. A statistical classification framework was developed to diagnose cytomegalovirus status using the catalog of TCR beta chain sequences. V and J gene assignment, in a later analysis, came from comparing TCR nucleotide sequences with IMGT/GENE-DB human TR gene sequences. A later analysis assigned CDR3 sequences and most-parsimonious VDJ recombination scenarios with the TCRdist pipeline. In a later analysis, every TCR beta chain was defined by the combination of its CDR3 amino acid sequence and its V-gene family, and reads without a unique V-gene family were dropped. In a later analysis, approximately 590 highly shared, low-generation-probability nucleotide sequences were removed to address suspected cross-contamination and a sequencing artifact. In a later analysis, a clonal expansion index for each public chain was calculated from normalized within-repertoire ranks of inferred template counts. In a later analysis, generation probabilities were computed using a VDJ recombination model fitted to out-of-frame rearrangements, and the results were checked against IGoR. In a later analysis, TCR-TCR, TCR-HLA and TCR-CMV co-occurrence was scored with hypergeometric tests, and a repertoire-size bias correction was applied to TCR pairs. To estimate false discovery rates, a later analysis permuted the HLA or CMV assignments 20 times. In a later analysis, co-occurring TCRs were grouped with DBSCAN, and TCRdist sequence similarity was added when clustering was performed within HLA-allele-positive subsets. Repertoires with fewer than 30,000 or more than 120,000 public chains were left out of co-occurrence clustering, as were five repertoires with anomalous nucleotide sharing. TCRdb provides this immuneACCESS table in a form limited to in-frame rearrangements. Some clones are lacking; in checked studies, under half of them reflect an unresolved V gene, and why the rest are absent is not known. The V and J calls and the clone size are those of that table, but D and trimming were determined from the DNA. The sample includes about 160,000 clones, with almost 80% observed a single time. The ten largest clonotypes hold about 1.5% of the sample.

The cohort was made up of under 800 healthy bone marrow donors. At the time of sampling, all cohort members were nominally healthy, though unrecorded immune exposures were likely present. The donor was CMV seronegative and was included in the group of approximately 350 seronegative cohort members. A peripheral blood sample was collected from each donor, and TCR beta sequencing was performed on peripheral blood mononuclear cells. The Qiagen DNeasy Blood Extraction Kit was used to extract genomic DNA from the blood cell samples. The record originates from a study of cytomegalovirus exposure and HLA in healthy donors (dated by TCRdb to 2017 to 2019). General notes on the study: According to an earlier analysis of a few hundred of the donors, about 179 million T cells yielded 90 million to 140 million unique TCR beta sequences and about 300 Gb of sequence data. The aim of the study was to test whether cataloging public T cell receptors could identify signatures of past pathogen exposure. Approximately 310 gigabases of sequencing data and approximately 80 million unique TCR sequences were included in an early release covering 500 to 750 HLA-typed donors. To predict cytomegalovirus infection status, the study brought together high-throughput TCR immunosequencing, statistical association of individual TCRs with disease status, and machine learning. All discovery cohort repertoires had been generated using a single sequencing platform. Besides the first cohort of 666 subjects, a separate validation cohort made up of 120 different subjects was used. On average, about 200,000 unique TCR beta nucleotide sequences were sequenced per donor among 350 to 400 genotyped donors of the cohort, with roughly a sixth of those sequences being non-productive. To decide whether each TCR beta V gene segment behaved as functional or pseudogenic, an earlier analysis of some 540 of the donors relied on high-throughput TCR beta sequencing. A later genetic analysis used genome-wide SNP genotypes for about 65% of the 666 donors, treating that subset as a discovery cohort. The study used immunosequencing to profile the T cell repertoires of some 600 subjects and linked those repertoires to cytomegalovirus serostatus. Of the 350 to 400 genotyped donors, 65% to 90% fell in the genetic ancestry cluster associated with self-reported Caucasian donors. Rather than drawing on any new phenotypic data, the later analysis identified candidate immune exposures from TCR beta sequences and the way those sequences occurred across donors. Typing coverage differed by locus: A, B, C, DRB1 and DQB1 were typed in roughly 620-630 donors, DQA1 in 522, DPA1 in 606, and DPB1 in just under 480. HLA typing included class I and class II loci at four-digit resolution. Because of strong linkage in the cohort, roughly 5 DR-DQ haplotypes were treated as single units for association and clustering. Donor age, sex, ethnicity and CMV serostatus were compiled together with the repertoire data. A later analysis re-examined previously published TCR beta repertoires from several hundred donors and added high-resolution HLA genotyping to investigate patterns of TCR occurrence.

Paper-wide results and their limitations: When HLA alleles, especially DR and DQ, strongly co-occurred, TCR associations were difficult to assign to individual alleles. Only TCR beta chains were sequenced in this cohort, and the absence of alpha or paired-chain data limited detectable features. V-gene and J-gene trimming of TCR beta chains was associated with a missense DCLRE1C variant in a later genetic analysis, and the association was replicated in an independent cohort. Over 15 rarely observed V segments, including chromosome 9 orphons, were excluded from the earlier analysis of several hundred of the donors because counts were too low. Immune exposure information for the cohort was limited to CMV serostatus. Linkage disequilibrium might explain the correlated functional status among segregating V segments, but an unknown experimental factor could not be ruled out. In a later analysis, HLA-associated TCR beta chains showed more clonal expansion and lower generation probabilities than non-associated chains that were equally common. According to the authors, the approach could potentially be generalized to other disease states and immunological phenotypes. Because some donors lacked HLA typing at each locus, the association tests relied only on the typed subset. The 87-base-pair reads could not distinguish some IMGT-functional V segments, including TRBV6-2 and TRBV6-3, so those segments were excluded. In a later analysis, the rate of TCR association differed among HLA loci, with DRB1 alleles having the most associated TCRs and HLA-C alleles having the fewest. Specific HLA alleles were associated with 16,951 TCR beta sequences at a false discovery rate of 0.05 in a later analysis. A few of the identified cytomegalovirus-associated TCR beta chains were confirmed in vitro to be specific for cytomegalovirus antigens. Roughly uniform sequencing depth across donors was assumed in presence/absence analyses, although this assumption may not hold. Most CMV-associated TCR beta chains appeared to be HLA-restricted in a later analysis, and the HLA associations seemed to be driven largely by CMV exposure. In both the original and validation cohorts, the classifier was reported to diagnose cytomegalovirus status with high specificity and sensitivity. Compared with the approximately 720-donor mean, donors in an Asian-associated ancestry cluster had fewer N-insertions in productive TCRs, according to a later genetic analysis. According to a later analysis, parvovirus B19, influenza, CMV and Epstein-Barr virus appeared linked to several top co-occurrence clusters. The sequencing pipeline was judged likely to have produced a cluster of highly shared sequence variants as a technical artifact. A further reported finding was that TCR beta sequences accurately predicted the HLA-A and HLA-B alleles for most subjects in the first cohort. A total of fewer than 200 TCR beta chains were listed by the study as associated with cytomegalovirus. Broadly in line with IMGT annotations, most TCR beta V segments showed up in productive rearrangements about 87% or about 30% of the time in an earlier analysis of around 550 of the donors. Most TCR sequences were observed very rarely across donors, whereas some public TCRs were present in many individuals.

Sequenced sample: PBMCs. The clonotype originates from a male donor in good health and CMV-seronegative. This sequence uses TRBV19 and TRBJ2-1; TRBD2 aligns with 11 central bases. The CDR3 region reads CASRKIAGGSSYVNEQFF. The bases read TGTGCCAGTAGGAAGATAGCGGGGGGGTCATCGTACGTCAATGAGCAGTTCTTC. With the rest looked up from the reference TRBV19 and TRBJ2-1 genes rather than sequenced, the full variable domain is DGGITQSPKYLFRKEGQNVTLSCEQNLNHDAMYWYRQDPGQGLRLIYYSQIVNDFQKGDIAEGYSVSREKKESFPLTVTSAQKNPTAFYLCASRKIAGGSSYVNEQFFGPGTRLTVL.